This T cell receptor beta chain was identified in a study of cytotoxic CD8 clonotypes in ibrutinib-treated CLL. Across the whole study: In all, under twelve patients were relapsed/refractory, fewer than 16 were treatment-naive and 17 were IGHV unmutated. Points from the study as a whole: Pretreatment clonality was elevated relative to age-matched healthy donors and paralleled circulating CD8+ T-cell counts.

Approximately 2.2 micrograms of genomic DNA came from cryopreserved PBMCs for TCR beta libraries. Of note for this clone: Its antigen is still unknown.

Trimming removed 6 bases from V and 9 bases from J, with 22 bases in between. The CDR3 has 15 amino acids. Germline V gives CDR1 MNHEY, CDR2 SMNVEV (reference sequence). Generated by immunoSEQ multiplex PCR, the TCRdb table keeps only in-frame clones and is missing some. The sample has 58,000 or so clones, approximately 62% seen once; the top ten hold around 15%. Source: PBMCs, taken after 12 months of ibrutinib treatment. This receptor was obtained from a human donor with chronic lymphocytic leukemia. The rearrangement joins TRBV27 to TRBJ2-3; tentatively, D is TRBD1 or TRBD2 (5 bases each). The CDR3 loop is CASRALRDLGGTQYF. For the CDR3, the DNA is TGTGCCAGCAGGGCACTCCGGGACCTTGGAGGCACGCAGTATTTT.